Detailed here is one TCR beta chain. The antigen remains unidentified. This may be a read error, as it is one base from a much larger clone. Germline trimming cut 4 bases from V and 9 bases from J; bases unmatched to any gene: 11. CDR1 SGHTA and CDR2 FQGNSA come from the germline V gene. This CDR3 region has 15 residues. This sample is drawn from a study of spatial heterogeneity in lung cancer. At the level of the study: There were, on average, more than eight raw-read appearances for each unique TCR and UMI combination.

Findings of the study overall: Ubiquitous expanded tumor TCRs appeared in blood more at resection than follow-up.

As for time point: sample taken at primary tumor resection. Unsorted whole RNA from tumor, nontumor lung or frozen PBMC underwent sequencing. The donors, around 72 patients with untreated early-stage non-small cell lung cancer, provided the samples. The library protocol tagged each TCR cDNA with a unique molecular identifier. TCRdb re-analysed the 5' RACE reads in MiXCR, keeping a single row per CDR3 protein. The top ten clones hold around 7% of a sample with about 95,000 distinct CDR3 sequences, under 9% of them seen once. V usage is TRBV7-2 and J usage is TRBJ2-3; TRBD1 matches at 9 bases. The clonotype originates from a male donor with early-stage non-small cell lung cancer. The sequenced sample was PBMCs, obtained at surgery. The CDR3 sequence: CASSSTATGGVTQYF. DNA for the CDR3: TGTGCCAGCAGCTCCACCGCGACAGGGGGAGTGACGCAGTATTTT. Full variable domain (rest looked up from reference TRBV7-2 and TRBJ2-3): GAGVSQSPSNKVTEKGKDVELRCDPISGHTALYWYRQSLGQGLEFLIYFQGNSAPDKSGLPSDRFSAERTGGSVSTLTIQRTQQEDSAVYLCASSSTATGGVTQYFGPGTRLTVL.